This TCR beta chain came from a study of blood T cell repertoires in COVID-19. Germline V gives CDR1 LNHDA, CDR2 SQIVND (reference sequence). The trim removed 2 bases at V and 0 bases at J, leaving 6 bases unmatched. This CDR3 spans 18 amino acids. Sequencing used immunoSEQ multiplex PCR; TCRdb keeps in-frame clones, though not all of them. Counted here are tens of thousands of clones, 85% to 95% occurring once; the ten biggest clones make up approximately 0.84%. Seattle enrolled patients during active infection and tracked them longitudinally. The rearrangement uses TRBV19 and TRBJ2-6; 8 bases map to TRBD1. Sequencing was done on a sample of peripheral blood. The sequence derives from an older woman with COVID-19, enrolled during active disease. The CDR3 coding sequence is TGTGCCAGTAGTATACGGGCAGGGGGCAACTCTGGGGCCAACGTCCTGACTTTC. Amino acid sequence: CASSIRAGGNSGANVLTF.